Sequencing of this T cell receptor beta chain was carried out in a study of cytomegalovirus exposure and HLA in healthy donors. Notes on the study in general: The productive fraction for most TCR beta V segments was about 90% or about 30% in an earlier analysis. Through in vitro validation, three CMV-associated chains were shown to be specific for CMV antigens. For TCR beta chains, V- and J-gene trimming was later linked to a missense DCLRE1C variant.

Comments on this clone: Its antigen is unknown.

It was with 60 Vbeta and 13 Jbeta primers that the PCR ran. Repertoires were generated with immunoSEQ multiplex PCR, while TCRdb's copy carries only in-frame clones and drops some. The table lists around 130,000 clones, over 60% of them singletons, with about 8.1% in the top ten. The TCR was taken from a middle-aged woman in good health and CMV-seropositive. The sequencing input was PBMCs.

This CDR3 is CASARSGRGTEAFF. The DNA for the CDR3 is TGCGCCAGCGCCAGATCGGGCAGGGGCACTGAAGCTTTCTTT. The genes are TRBV10-2 and TRBJ1-1, with a tentative D call TRBD1 (6 bases). The CDR3 contains 14 residues. CDR1 is WSHSY, CDR2 SAAADI, per germline. Trimming cost V 8 bases and J 4 bases, with 17 bases left between them.